A selection of T cell receptor beta chains follows, all from one sample in a study of cytomegalovirus exposure and HLA in healthy donors. Method: immunoSEQ multiplex PCR; TCRdb's copy keeps in-frame clones and lacks some. This sample has around 300,000 clones, with 70% to 90% found just once. The sequenced sample was PBMCs. These receptors all stem from a woman younger than 30 in good health and CMV-seronegative. Both conserved end residues are part of each CDR3. D genes are given only for firm matches. Not all rows give a size; the values are once, few, many and, for expanded clones, a class.

V: TRBV7-9
D: TRBD2
size: -
J: TRBJ2-1
DNA: TGTGCCAGCAGCCCCCGACTGCCAGGACTAGCGGGCCTTTACAATGAGCAGTTCTTC
CDR3: CASSPRLPGLAGLYNEQFF

V: TRBV19
D: TRBD1
size: -
J: TRBJ1-1
DNA: TGTGCCAGTAGCCTGACAGGGGGCACTGAAGCTTTCTTT
CDR3: CASSLTGGTEAFF

V: TRBV14
D: -
size: once
J: TRBJ1-2
DNA: TGTGCCAGCAGCCCAACAGAAACTAACTATGGCTACACCTTC
CDR3: CASSPTETNYGYTF

V: TRBV6-6
D: -
size: -
J: TRBJ1-5
DNA: TGTGCCAGCCACGGGCGGGGAGGCAATCAGCCCCAGCATTTT
CDR3: CASHGRGGNQPQHF

V: TRBV29-1
D: -
size: -
J: TRBJ2-7
DNA: TGCAGCGTTGGGGGGGCGGGAGTACATCCCTACGAGCAGTACTTC
CDR3: CSVGGAGVHPYEQYF

V: TRBV2
D: -
size: few
J: TRBJ1-2
DNA: TGTGCCAGCACTGGGGGGGGCTACGGCTACACCTTC
CDR3: CASTGGGYGYTF

V: TRBV19
D: -
size: -
J: TRBJ2-5
DNA: TGTGCCAGTAGTGGGGCAGCAGGGGAGACCCAGTACTTC
CDR3: CASSGAAGETQYF

V: TRBV7-8
D: TRBD1
size: -
J: TRBJ2-4
DNA: TGTGCCAGCAGCTTCCCTACCGGGACAGGGATTTCCTTC
CDR3: CASSFPTGTGISF

V: TRBV27
D: -
size: -
J: TRBJ1-1
DNA: TGTGCCAGCAGTCCCCTATACACAGGGTCGACTGAAGCTTTCTTT
CDR3: CASSPLYTGSTEAFF

V: TRBV27
D: -
size: -
J: TRBJ1-3
DNA: TGTGCCAGCAGTCCCTCCCCCCTTAGACAGGGAAACACCATATATTTT
CDR3: CASSPSPLRQGNTIYF

V: TRBV6-5
D: -
size: -
J: TRBJ2-7
DNA: TGTGCCAGCAGTCTGAGGGTTTACTACGAGCAGTACTTC
CDR3: CASSLRVYYEQYF

V: TRBV7-9
D: TRBD1
size: -
J: TRBJ2-7
DNA: TGTGCCAGCAGCTTCGGGACAGCATCCTACGAGCAGTACTTC
CDR3: CASSFGTASYEQYF

V: TRBV4-1
D: TRBD2
size: -
J: TRBJ2-7
DNA: TGCGCCAGCAGCCGCCTGACTAGCGGGGTCGACGAGCAGTACTTC
CDR3: CASSRLTSGVDEQYF

V: TRBV30
D: -
size: -
J: TRBJ2-5
DNA: TGTGCCTGGAGTTGGCGGGGCCTCCAAGAGACCCAGTACTTC
CDR3: CAWSWRGLQETQYF

V: TRBV29-1
D: TRBD1
size: -
J: TRBJ2-1
DNA: TGCAGCGTTGACCACAGGGGTAATGAGCAGTTCTTC
CDR3: CSVDHRGNEQFF

V: TRBV5-1
D: TRBD2
size: -
J: TRBJ2-1
DNA: TGCGCCAGCAGCTCCGGGACTAGCGGTAAGAGCTCCTACAATGAGCAGTTCTTC
CDR3: CASSSGTSGKSSYNEQFF

V: TRBV7-8
D: -
size: -
J: TRBJ1-1
DNA: TGTGCCAGCAGCTTAGACAGGGATAGGACTGAAGCTTTCTTT
CDR3: CASSLDRDRTEAFF

V: TRBV6-6
D: TRBD1
size: -
J: TRBJ2-1
DNA: TGTGCCAGCAGGCCCCTCGGGGACAGGTTGTACAATGAGCAGTTCTTC
CDR3: CASRPLGDRLYNEQFF

V: TRBV12-2
D: -
size: -
J: TRBJ2-7
DNA: TGTGCAAGTCGCTTAGACCTCCAGGACAGGGACCACGAGCAGTACTTC
CDR3: CASRLDLQDRDHEQYF

V: TRBV6-6
D: -
size: once
J: TRBJ2-1
DNA: TGTGCCACCCGGGGACTGACAAACAATGAGCAGTTCTTC
CDR3: CATRGLTNNEQFF

V: TRBV19
D: TRBD2
size: -
J: TRBJ2-3
DNA: TGTGCCAGTGTGCGGGGGGACCTGAGCACAGATACGCAGTATTTT
CDR3: CASVRGDLSTDTQYF

V: TRBV28
D: -
size: -
J: TRBJ2-7
DNA: TGTGCCAGCAGTTCCCCTCCCTACGAGCAGTACTTC
CDR3: CASSSPPYEQYF

V: TRBV27
D: TRBD2
size: -
J: TRBJ2-5
DNA: TGTGCCAGCAGCCCGACTAGCGGGCTGCAAGAGACCCAGTACTTC
CDR3: CASSPTSGLQETQYF

V: TRBV9
D: TRBD2
size: -
J: TRBJ2-1
DNA: TGTGCCAGCAGCGTATCGTCTAGCGGGACCAATGAGCAGTTCTTC
CDR3: CASSVSSSGTNEQFF

V: TRBV30
D: -
size: few
J: TRBJ1-2
DNA: TGTGCCTGGAGTCCCGGGTCCAGCTATGGCTACACCTTC
CDR3: CAWSPGSSYGYTF

V: TRBV6-1
D: -
size: -
J: TRBJ1-3
DNA: TGTGCCAGCAGTTCGTCAGTTTATGGAAACACCATATATTTT
CDR3: CASSSSVYGNTIYF

V: TRBV7-8
D: -
size: -
J: TRBJ1-1
DNA: TGTGCCAGCAGCTCCGAAACAGGGAGTTTTTACCGATTTGCTGAAGCTTTCTTT
CDR3: CASSSETGSFYRFAEAFF

V: TRBV29-1
D: TRBD1
size: -
J: TRBJ1-1
DNA: TGCAGCGTTGTGCAGGGGGCGGCTGAAGCTTTCTTT
CDR3: CSVVQGAAEAFF

V: TRBV5-1
D: -
size: -
J: TRBJ2-7
DNA: TGCGCCAGCAGCCGGGACTTCGACGAGCAGTACTTC
CDR3: CASSRDFDEQYF

V: TRBV4-3
D: TRBD1
size: -
J: TRBJ1-2
DNA: TGCGCCAGCAGCCAAGAAGAACCGACAGGGTATAACTATGGCTACACCTTC
CDR3: CASSQEEPTGYNYGYTF

V: TRBV10-3
D: TRBD1
size: -
J: TRBJ1-5
DNA: TGTGCCACCGGACAGGGGAGCAATCAGCCCCAGCATTTT
CDR3: CATGQGSNQPQHF

V: TRBV6-6
D: -
size: -
J: TRBJ1-1
DNA: TGTGCCAGCACCTATACGGGAGAGAACACTGAAGCTTTCTTT
CDR3: CASTYTGENTEAFF

V: TRBV15
D: TRBD1
size: -
J: TRBJ1-4
DNA: TGTGCCACCAGCAGTACCGAGGGGGCTCCAAATGAAAAACTGTTTTTT
CDR3: CATSSTEGAPNEKLFF

V: TRBV19
D: -
size: -
J: TRBJ1-3
DNA: TGTGCCAGTAGCCCCGCCGGTCGGGGAAGTGGCGGAAACACCATATATTTT
CDR3: CASSPAGRGSGGNTIYF

V: TRBV6-5
D: TRBD2
size: -
J: TRBJ2-3
DNA: TGTGCCAGCAGCCCCGGGAGAAGCGGGGCAGATACGCAGTATTTT
CDR3: CASSPGRSGADTQYF

V: TRBV27
D: -
size: -
J: TRBJ1-2
DNA: TGTGCCAGCAGTTGGACGGGAGGAAACTATGGCTACACCTTC
CDR3: CASSWTGGNYGYTF

V: TRBV9
D: -
size: -
J: TRBJ2-7
DNA: TGTGCCAGCAGCGTAGGGGGACACCCCCGCGTTTACGAGCAGTACTTC
CDR3: CASSVGGHPRVYEQYF

V: TRBV6-4
D: -
size: -
J: TRBJ2-3
DNA: TGTGCCAGCAGTGACGGGGGCGGCACAGATACGCAGTATTTT
CDR3: CASSDGGGTDTQYF

V: TRBV7-2
D: -
size: -
J: TRBJ2-7
DNA: TGTGCCAGCAGCCACGGGGACTTAGGTTACGAGCAGTACTTC
CDR3: CASSHGDLGYEQYF

V: TRBV5-5
D: -
size: -
J: TRBJ1-1
DNA: TGTGCCAGCAGCTTGGACAGGAACACTGAAGCTTTCTTT
CDR3: CASSLDRNTEAFF

V: TRBV15
D: -
size: -
J: TRBJ2-7
DNA: TGTGCCACCAGCAGAGGTGGGGCGGTCTCCTACGAGCAGTACTTC
CDR3: CATSRGGAVSYEQYF

V: TRBV6-5
D: -
size: -
J: TRBJ2-2
DNA: TGTGCCAGCAGTCCTACAGGGCTGTGGGAGCTGTTTTTT
CDR3: CASSPTGLWELFF

V: TRBV18
D: -
size: -
J: TRBJ2-7
DNA: TGTGCCAGCTCACCCGAAGGGCTAACGGGGGAGCAGTACTTC
CDR3: CASSPEGLTGEQYF

V: TRBV18
D: TRBD1
size: -
J: TRBJ1-5
DNA: TGTGCCAGCTCATCGACAGGGACTTGGAATCAGCCCCAGCATTTT
CDR3: CASSSTGTWNQPQHF

V: TRBV28
D: TRBD1
size: once
J: TRBJ1-5
DNA: TGTGCCAGCAGCTGGACAGGGGGCAATCAGCCCCAGCATTTT
CDR3: CASSWTGGNQPQHF

V: TRBV6-1
D: TRBD1
size: once
J: TRBJ2-2
DNA: TGTGCCAGCCCTAGGACAGGTCTGAATACCGGGGAGCTGTTTTTT
CDR3: CASPRTGLNTGELFF

V: TRBV12-5
D: TRBD1
size: -
J: TRBJ2-2
DNA: TGTGCTAGTGGTTTCGGAAATTCACAGGGGCGGAACACCGGGGAGCTGTTTTTT
CDR3: CASGFGNSQGRNTGELFF